This TCR beta chain was found in a study of blood T cell repertoires in COVID-19. The germline V gene has CDR1 LGHDT and CDR2 YNNKEL (reference sequence). V lost 4 bases and J lost 5; bases outside the gene matches: 3. This CDR3 region has 14 residues. The repertoire was sequenced with immunoSEQ multiplex PCR; TCRdb's copy has only in-frame clones and lacks some. Among about 52,000 clones listed, around 86% were seen once. Source material: peripheral blood. V and J are TRBV3-1 (or the pseudogene TRBV3-2) and TRBJ2-1, with 9 positions matching TRBD2. The TCR comes from an elderly woman with acute or convalescent COVID-19. CDR3 protein: CASSRTSVNNEQFF. CDR3 DNA: TGTGCCAGCAGCCGGACTAGCGTGAACAATGAGCAGTTCTTC.